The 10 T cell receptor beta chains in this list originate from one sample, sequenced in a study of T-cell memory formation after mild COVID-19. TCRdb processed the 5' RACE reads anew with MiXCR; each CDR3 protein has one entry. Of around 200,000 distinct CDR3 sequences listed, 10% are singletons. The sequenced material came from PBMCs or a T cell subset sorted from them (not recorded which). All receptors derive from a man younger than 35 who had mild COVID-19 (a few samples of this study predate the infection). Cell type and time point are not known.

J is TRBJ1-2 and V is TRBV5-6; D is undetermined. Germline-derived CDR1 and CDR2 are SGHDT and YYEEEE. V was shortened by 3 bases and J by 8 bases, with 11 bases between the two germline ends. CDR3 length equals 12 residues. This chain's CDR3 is CASSWGPEGYTF. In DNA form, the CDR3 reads TGTGCCAGCAGCTGGGGTCCAGAGGGCTACACCTTC.

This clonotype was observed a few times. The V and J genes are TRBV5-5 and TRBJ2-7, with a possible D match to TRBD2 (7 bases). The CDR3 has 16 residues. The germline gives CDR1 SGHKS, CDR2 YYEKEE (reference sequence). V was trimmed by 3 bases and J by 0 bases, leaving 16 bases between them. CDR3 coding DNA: TGTGCCAGCAGCTGGGGAGGGGGACTGAGCTCCTACGAGCAGTACTTC. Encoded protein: CASSWGGGLSSYEQYF.

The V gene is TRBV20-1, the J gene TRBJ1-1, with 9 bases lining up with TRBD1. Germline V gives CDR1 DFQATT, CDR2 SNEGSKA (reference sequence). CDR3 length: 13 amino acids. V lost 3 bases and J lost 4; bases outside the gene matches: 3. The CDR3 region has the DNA TGCAGTGCTAGGTGGGACAGGGTCACTGAAGCTTTCTTT. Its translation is CSARWDRVTEAFF.

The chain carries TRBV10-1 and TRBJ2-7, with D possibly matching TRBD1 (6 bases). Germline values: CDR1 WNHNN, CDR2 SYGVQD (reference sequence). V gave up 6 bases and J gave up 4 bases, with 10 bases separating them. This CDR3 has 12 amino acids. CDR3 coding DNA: TGCGCCAGCAGCGGAGGACAGTACGAGCAGTACTTC. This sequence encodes CASSGGQYEQYF.

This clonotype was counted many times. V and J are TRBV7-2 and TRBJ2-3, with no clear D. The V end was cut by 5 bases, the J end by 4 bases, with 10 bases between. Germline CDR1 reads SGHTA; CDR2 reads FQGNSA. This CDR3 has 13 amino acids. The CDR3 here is CASSVIISDTQYF. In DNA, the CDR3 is TGTGCCAGCAGCGTAATAATCTCAGATACGCAGTATTTT. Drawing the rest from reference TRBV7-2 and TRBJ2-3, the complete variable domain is GAGVSQSPSNKVTEKGKDVELRCDPISGHTALYWYRQSLGQGLEFLIYFQGNSAPDKSGLPSDRFSAERTGGSVSTLTIQRTQQEDSAVYLCASSVIISDTQYFGPGTRLTVL.

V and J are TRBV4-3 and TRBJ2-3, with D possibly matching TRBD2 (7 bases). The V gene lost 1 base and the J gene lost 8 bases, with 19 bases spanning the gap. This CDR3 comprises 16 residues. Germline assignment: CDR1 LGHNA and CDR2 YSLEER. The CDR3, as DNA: TGCGCCAGCAGCCAAGTTGCGGGGGCCGAACACGGTACGCAGTATTTT. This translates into CASSQVAGAEHGTQYF.

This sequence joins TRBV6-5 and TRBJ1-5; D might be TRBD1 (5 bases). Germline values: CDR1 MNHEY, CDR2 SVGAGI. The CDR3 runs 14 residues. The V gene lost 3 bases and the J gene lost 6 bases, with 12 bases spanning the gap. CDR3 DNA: TGTGCCAGCAGTTATGGGGGGGTAGGTCAGCCCCAGCATTTT. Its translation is CASSYGGVGQPQHF.

CDR3 residues: CASSLRQKDEQYV. In DNA, the CDR3 is TGTGCCAGCTCACTCCGGCAAAAAGACGAGCAGTACGTC. The chain couples TRBV18 to TRBJ2-7; D not certain. Germline V gives CDR1 KGHSH, CDR2 LQKENI. The CDR3 contains 13 residues. V shed 4 bases and J shed 5 bases, with 12 bases lying between them.

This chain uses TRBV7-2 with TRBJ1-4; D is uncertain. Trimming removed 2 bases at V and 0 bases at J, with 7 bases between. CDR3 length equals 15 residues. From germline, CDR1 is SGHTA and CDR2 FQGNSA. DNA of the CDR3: TGTGCCAGCAGCTTATCAGGAGCAACTAATGAAAAACTGTTTTTT. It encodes CASSLSGATNEKLFF.

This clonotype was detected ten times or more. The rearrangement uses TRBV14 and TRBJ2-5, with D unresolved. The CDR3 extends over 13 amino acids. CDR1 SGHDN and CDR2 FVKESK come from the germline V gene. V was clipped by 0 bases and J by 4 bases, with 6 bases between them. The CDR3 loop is CASSQDWGETQYF. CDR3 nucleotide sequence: TGTGCCAGCAGCCAAGATTGGGGAGAGACCCAGTACTTC.